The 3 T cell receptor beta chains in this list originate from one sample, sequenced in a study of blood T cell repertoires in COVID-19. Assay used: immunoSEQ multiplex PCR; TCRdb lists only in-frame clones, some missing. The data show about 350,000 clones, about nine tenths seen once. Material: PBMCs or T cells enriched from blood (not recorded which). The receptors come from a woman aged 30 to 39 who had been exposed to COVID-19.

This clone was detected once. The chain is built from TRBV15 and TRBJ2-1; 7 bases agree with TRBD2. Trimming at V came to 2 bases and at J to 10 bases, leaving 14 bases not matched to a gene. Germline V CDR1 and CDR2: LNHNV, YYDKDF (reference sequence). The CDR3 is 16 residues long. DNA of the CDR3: TGTGCCACCAGCAGAACTAGCGCCCGGGACTGGGAGGAGCAGTTCTTC. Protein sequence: CATSRTSARDWEEQFF.

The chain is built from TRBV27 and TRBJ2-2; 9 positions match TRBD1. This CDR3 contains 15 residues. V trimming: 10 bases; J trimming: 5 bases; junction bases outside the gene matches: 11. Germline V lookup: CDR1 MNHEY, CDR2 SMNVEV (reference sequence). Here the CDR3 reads CATQGTGKFTGELFF. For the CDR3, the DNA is TGTGCCACCCAGGGGACAGGGAAATTTACCGGGGAGCTGTTTTTT.

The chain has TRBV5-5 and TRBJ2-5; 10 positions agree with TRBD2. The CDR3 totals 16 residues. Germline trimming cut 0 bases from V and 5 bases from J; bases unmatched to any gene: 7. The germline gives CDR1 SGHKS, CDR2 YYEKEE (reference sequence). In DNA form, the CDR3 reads TGTGCCAGCAGCTTGGCAAAAGCGGGAGGGGTGGAGACCCAGTACTTC. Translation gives CASSLAKAGGVETQYF.